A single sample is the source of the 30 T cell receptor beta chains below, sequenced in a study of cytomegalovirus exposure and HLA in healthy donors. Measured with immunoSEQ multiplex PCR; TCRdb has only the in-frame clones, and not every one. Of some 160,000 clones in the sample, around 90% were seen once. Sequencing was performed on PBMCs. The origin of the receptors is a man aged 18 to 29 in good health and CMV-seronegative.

The CDR3 protein is CASKREDYNEQFF. CDR3 DNA: TGTGCCAGCAAAAGGGAGGACTACAATGAGCAGTTCTTC. This rearrangement joins TRBV28 to TRBJ2-1; perhaps TRBD2 as D (6 bases). Trimming took 7 bases from V and 3 from J, leaving 10 bases between them. CDR3 length: 13 residues. Germline V gene lookup returns CDR1 MDHEN and CDR2 SYDVKM.

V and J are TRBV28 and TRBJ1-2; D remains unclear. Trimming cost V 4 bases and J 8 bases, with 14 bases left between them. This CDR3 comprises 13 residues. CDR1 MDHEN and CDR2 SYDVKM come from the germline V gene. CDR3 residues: CASSSDWLRGYTF. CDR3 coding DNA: TGTGCCAGCAGTTCGGACTGGCTGAGGGGCTACACCTTC.

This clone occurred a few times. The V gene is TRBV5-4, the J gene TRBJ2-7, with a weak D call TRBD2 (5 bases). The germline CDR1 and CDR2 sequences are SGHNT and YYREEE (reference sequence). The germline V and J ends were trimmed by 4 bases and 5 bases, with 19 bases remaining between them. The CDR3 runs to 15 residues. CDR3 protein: CASSPDGLSWNEQYF. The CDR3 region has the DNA TGTGCCAGCAGCCCCGACGGACTGTCTTGGAACGAGCAGTACTTC.

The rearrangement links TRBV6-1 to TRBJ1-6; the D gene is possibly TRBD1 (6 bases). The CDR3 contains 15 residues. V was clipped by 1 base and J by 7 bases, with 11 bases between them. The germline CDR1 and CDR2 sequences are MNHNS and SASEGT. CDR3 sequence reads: CASSEVGAGNSPLHF. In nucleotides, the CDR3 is TGTGCCAGCAGTGAAGTGGGGGCGGGCAATTCACCCCTCCACTTT.

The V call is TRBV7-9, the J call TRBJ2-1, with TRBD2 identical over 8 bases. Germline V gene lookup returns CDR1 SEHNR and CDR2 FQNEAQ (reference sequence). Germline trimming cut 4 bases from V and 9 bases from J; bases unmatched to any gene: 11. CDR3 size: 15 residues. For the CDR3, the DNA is TGTGCCAGCAGCTCGGAGACTAGCGTTCTGGGTGAGCAGTTCTTC. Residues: CASSSETSVLGEQFF.

The CDR3 DNA reads TGTGCCAGCAGCCCCCTTAGCGGGGACTATTTCTTC. Translating gives CASSPLSGDYFF. This chain links TRBV27 with TRBJ2-1; 8 nucleotides align to TRBD2. The CDR3 extends over 12 amino acids. The germline V gene encodes CDR1 MNHEY and CDR2 SMNVEV (reference sequence). The junction had 11 bases not matched to a gene; V was cut back by 6 bases and J by 16 bases.

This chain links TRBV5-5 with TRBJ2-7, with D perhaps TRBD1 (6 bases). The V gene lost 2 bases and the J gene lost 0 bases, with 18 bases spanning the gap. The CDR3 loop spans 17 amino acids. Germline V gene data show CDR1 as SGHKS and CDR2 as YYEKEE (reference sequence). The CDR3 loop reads CASSFSSGGLSSYEQYV. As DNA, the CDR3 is TGTGCCAGCAGCTTCAGTTCTGGGGGCTTGAGCTCCTACGAGCAGTACGTC.

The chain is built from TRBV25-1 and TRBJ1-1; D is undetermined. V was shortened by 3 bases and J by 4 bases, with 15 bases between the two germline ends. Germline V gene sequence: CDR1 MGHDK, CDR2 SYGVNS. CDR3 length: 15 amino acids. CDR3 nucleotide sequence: TGTGCCAGCAGTGACGTGGCCTCGGGGAGCACTGAAGCTTTCTTT. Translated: CASSDVASGSTEAFF.

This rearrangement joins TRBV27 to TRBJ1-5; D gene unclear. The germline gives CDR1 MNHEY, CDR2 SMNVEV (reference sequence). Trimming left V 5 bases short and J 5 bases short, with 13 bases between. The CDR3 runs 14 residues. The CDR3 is CASSRSGGYQPQHF. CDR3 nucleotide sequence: TGTGCCAGCAGTCGGTCGGGAGGCTATCAGCCCCAGCATTTT.

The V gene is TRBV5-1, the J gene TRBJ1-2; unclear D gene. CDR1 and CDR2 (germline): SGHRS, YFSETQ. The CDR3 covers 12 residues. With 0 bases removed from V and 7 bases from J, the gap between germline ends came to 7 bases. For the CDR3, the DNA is TGCGCCAGCAGCTTGGGGGCTGGTGGCTACACCTTC. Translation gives CASSLGAGGYTF.

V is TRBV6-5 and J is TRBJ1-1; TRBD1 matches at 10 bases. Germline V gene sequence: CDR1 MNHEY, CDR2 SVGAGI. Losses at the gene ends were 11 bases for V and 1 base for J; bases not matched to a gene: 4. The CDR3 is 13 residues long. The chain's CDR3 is CARRDRGNTEAFF. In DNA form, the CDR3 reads TGTGCCCGCCGGGACAGGGGGAACACTGAAGCTTTCTTT.

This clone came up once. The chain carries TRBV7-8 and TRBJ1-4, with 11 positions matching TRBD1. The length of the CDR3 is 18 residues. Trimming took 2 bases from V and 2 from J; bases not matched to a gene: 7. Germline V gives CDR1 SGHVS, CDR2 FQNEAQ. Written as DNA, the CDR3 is TGTGCCAGCAGCTTAAGGGACAGGGGGGCCTCTACTAATGAAAAACTGTTTTTT. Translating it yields CASSLRDRGASTNEKLFF.

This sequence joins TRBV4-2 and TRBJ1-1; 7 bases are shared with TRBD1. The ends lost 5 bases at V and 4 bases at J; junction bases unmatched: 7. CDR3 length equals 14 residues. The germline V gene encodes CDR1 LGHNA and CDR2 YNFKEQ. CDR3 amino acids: CASSVEQGSTEAFF. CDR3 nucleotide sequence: TGTGCCAGCAGCGTTGAACAGGGGAGCACTGAAGCTTTCTTT.

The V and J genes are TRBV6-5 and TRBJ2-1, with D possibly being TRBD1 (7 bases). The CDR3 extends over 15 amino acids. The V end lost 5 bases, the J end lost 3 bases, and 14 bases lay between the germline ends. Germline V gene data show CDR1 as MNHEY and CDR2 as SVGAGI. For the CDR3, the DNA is TGTGCCAGCAGTGTACCAGGGGGGAACTACAATGAGCAGTTCTTC. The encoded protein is CASSVPGGNYNEQFF.

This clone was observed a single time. The CDR3: CASSQGAALSYEQYF. The CDR3 nucleotides read TGCGCCAGCAGCCAAGGAGCGGCTCTTTCCTACGAGCAGTACTTC. The gene calls are TRBV4-1 and TRBJ2-7, with D perhaps TRBD2 (5 bases). V lost 1 base, J lost 1 base, and 11 bases lay in between. Germline CDR1 reads MGHRA; CDR2 reads YSYEKL. The CDR3 spans 15 residues.

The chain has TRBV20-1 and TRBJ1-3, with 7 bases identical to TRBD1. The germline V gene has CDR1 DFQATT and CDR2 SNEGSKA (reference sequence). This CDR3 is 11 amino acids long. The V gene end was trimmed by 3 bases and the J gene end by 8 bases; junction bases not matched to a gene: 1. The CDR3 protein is CSASRGDTIYF. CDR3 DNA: TGCAGTGCTAGCAGGGGGGACACCATATATTTT.

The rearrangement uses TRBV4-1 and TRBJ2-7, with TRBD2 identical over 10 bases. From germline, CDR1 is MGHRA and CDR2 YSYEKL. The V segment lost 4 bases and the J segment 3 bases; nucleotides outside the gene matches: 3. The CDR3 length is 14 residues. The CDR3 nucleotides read TGCGCCAGCAGCCCCGGACTAGCGGTCTACGAGCAGTACGTC. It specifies CASSPGLAVYEQYV.

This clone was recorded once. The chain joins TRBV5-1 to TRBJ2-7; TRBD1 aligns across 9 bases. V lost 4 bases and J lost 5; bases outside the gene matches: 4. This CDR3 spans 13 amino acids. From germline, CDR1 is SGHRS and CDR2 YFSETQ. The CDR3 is CASSPGQGNEQYF. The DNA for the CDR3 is TGCGCCAGCAGCCCCGGACAGGGGAACGAGCAGTACTTC.

The CDR3 loop reads CASSSPLRGLGLNIQYF. CDR3 in DNA: TGTGCCAGCAGCAGCCCACTTCGGGGATTGGGGTTAAACATTCAGTACTTC. This chain joins TRBV7-9 and TRBJ2-4; a possible D gene is TRBD2 (5 bases). Germline loops: CDR1 SEHNR, CDR2 FQNEAQ (reference sequence). Trimming took off 5 bases at V and 6 bases at J, with 23 bases between the two ends. This CDR3 is built from 17 residues.

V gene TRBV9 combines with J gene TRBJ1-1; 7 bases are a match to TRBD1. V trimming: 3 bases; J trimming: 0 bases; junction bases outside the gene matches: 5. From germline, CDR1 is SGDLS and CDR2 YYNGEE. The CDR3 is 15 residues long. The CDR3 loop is CASSAAGGMNTEAFF. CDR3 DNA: TGTGCCAGCAGCGCAGCAGGGGGTATGAACACTGAAGCTTTCTTT.

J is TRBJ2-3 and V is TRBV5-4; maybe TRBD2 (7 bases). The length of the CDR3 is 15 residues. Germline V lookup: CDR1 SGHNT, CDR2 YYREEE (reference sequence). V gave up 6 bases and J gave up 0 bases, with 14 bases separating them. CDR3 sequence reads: CASTPRGASTDTQYF. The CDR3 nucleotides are TGTGCCAGCACCCCCCGGGGGGCTAGCACAGATACGCAGTATTTT. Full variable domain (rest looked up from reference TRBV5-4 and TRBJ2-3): ETGVTQSPTHLIKTRGQQVTLRCSSQSGHNTVSWYQQALGQGPQFIFQYYREEENGRGNFPPRFSGLQFPNYSSELNVNALELDDSALYLCASTPRGASTDTQYFGPGTRLTVL.

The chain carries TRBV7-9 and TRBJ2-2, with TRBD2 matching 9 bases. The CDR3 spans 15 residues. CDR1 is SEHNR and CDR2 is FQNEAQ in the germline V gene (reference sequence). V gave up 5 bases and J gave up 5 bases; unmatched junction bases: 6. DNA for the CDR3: TGTGCCAGCAGCCCGCCGGGACTAGCAACCGGGGAGCTGTTTTTT. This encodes CASSPPGLATGELFF.

The CDR3 nucleotides read TGTGCCAGCACCGTGGGGCGTGAGCAGTTCTTC. Its translation: CASTVGREQFF. The chain joins TRBV28 to TRBJ2-1; perhaps TRBD1 as D (5 bases). Germline CDR1 reads MDHEN; CDR2 reads SYDVKM. Deletions cut 7 bases from V and 9 bases from J, with 10 bases between. The CDR3 is made up of 11 amino acids. Variable domain in full (rest from reference TRBV28 and TRBJ2-1): DVKVTQSSRYLVKRTGEKVFLECVQDMDHENMFWYRQDPGLGLRLIYFSYDVKMKEKGDIPEGYSVSREKKERFSLILESASTNQTSMYLCASTVGREQFFGPGTRLTVL.

Here the CDR3 DNA reads TGTGCCAGCAGTTCTAGCGGGGAAGGCTCCTACGAGCAGTACGTC. This sequence encodes CASSSSGEGSYEQYV. The J gene is TRBJ2-7, the V gene TRBV28; 9 nucleotides align to TRBD2. Germline values: CDR1 MDHEN, CDR2 SYDVKM. The ends lost 4 bases at V and 0 bases at J; junction bases unmatched: 4. This CDR3 has 15 amino acids.

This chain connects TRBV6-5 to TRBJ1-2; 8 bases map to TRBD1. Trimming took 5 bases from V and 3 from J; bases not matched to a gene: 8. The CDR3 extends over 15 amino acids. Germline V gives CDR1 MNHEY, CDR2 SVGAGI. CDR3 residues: CASSISGGADYGYTF. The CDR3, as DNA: TGTGCCAGCAGTATTTCAGGGGGCGCGGACTATGGCTACACCTTC.

For the CDR3, the DNA is TGTGCCAGCATCCGCACTAGCTCCTACGAGCAGTACTTC. It yields the protein CASIRTSSYEQYF. V and J are TRBV2 and TRBJ2-7; weak D call: TRBD2 (5 bases). Germline V gives CDR1 SNHLY, CDR2 FYNNEI. The ends were cut back, 7 bases at V and 0 bases at J, with 10 bases in the middle. The CDR3 runs 13 residues.

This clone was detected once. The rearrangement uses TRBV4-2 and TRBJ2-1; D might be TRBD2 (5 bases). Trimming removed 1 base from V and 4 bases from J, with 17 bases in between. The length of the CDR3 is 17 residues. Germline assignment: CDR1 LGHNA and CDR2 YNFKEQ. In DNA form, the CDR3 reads TGTGCCAGCAGCCAAGGAAATTCCTACGGGGAATACAATGAGCAGTTCTTC. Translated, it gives CASSQGNSYGEYNEQFF.

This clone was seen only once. The CDR3 sequence is CATGSESSGNTIYF. CDR3 coding DNA: TGTGCCACCGGGAGTGAGAGCTCTGGAAACACCATATATTTT. This chain joins TRBV13 and TRBJ1-3; D gene ambiguous. This CDR3 contains 14 residues. Germline CDR1 PRHDT, CDR2 FYEKMQ (reference sequence). V was trimmed by 10 bases and J by 0 bases, leaving 13 bases between them.

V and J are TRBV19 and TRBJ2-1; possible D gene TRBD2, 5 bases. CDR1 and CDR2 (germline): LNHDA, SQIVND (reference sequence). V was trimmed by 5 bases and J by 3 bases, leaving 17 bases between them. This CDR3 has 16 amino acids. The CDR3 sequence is CASSLALGGGYNEQFF. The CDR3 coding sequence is TGTGCCAGTAGTTTGGCTTTGGGCGGAGGCTACAATGAGCAGTTCTTC.

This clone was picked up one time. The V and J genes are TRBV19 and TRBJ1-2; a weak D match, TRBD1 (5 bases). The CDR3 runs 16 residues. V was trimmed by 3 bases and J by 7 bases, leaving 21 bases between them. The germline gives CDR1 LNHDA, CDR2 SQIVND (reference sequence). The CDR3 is CASSITGPNQSRGYTF. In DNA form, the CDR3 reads TGTGCCAGTAGTATCACAGGTCCTAATCAAAGTCGTGGCTACACCTTC.